This T cell receptor beta chain was sequenced during a study of human T cells and chemical hapten exposure. Germline V gene data show CDR1 as MNHEY and CDR2 as SMNVEV (reference sequence). The CDR3 is made up of 14 amino acids. The V and J ends lost 1 base and 6 bases, in that order; junction bases with no gene match: 2. This clonotype was counted only a few times. Sample time point: patch test 2, 6 weeks after DPC sensitization. The sample's treatment: therapeutic diphenylcyclopropenone sensitization with weekly scalp DPC. TCRdb itself ran the RACE reads through MiXCR, one entry per CDR3 protein. Among about 100,000 distinct CDR3 sequences listed, roughly an eighth were seen once.

The rearrangement joins TRBV27 to TRBJ2-7, with 11 bases aligning to TRBD2. This receptor was obtained from a woman in her forties with alopecia areata. Some clones in this sample may be carry-over from other donors' samples. This material consisted of whole blood, taken in connection with sensitization to the hapten diphenylcyclopropenone (DPC). The CDR3 bases are TGTGCCAGCAGTTTATTCGGACTAGCGGGCGAGCAGTACTTC. Translated, it gives CASSLFGLAGEQYF.